The sequence of this T cell receptor beta chain was determined in a study of regulatory T cells in long-lasting Graves disease (dated by TCRdb to the early 2020s). With respect to the entire study: Antithyroid drugs had been taken for less than 3 months by newly diagnosed Graves' disease patients. The study took place in China and was registered as a clinical trial. TCR sequencing covered roughly 13 persistent and 20 or so newly diagnosed Graves' disease patients, around 35 samples in total. Peripheral blood TCR sequencing and RNA sequencing compared persistent Graves' disease patients with newly diagnosed Graves' disease patients. Results and caveats for the whole study, not just this receptor: Patients with persistent disease shared more public clonotypes (fewer than 3,000) than newly diagnosed patients did (more than 900). Preferential use of TRBV28, TRBJ1-2 and TRBJ2-5 was observed in persistent disease, whereas TRBV20-1 and TRBJ2-1 were favored in newly diagnosed disease. Sequencing and analysis were limited to the TCR beta chain. The small sample size was acknowledged by the authors as a limitation that may reduce accuracy. Compared with newly diagnosed patients, persistent Graves' disease patients had lower TCR Shannon entropy and fewer highly expanded clones, which suggests clonal expansion. Peripheral blood alone was examined, since thyroid tissue, which constituted the primary lesion, could not be accessed.

This clonotype was recorded many times. No cognate antigen has been identified for it. Base qualities were left out, and no much larger clone turns up one base away. Library creation used multiplex PCR. The instrument given in TCRdb is Illumina HiSeq 4000. TCR beta libraries were built with iRepertoire HTBI primers and Arm-PCR amplification of CDR3 regions. PCR products were gel purified before sequencing. The original pipeline was this. Gene usage analysis of CDR3 amino acid clonotypes relied on the approximately 68 TRBV and 15 or so TRBJ segments identified across samples. Filtered high-quality paired reads were merged into contigs using COPE and FqMerger. BLAST was used to align contigs to IMGT TRBV, TRBD and TRBJ reference genes, and CDR3 was defined according to IMGT. Clonotypes above 0.1% frequency were classified as highly expanded clones. Repertoire diversity was measured by Shannon entropy, and V-J evenness by the Gini coefficient. A clonotype found in more than one individual was treated as public. The public reads were reprocessed in TCRdb via fastp at Q25 and MiXCR, keeping in-frame beta chains. Every CDR3 protein is listed once, alongside the most common genes and DNA of its rows. In this record, the V and J calls reflect TCRdb's handling and not the investigators' own analysis. Within this sample are approximately 400,000 distinct CDR3 sequences, with approximately 15% of them counted one time only. The top ten constitute approximately 7.8% of the sample.

Read against the paper, the sample's time point label means: newly diagnosed GD, antithyroid drugs for less than 3 months. For both TCR sequencing and RNA sequencing, RNA was extracted from PBMCs in TRIzol. The diagnosis of Graves' disease was made according to American Thyroid Association guidelines. The patients came from an endocrinology department in Xi'an, China. Each patient gave roughly 10 milliliters of peripheral blood, collected in an EDTA anticoagulant tube. Ficoll Paque Plus density gradient separation was used to isolate PBMCs, and no further T cell sorting was done. An Agilent 2100 Bioanalyzer and agarose gel were used to assess RNA quality, and a NanoDrop 2000 was used to measure RNA concentration. V is clipped by 1 base and J by 6 bases, and the sequence between their germline boundaries is 13 bases long. CDR3 length: 13 amino acids, cysteine to phenylalanine. The DNA shown is the 39-base CDR3, in frame from base 1. CDR1 and CDR2 (DFQATT, SNEGSKA) derive from the germline V gene (reference sequence).

The same data also contributed to another study, on T cells in Graves' hyperthyroidism and ophthalmopathy. According to the second study: Graves' hyperthyroidism was defined as stable when no progression to ophthalmopathy occurred over 18 months of follow-up. The hyperthyroidism patients were between 18 and 65 years old and newly diagnosed, with a disease duration of less than 2 months. The study excluded patients with uncontrolled infections, other autoimmune diseases, pregnancy or lactation. Diagnoses relied on clinical symptoms, serum thyroxine and TRAb, thyroid ultrasound and orbital computed tomography. A first-round RT-PCR of the TCR CDR3 used the HTBI primer set with the Qiagen OneStep RT-PCR kit. Most expanded thyroid clonotypes (frequency above 0.001) were also found in blood, which suggests that blood repertoires may mirror thyroid immune responses. In cross-validation, a model built on a 13 V-J signature told ophthalmopathy apart from stable hyperthyroidism with approximately 90% sensitivity and around 84% specificity, and in testing the same model reached 80%/75%. In validation, the model predicted progression to ophthalmopathy a median of around 6.5 months before onset, with over 60% sensitivity and around 76% specificity. To identify TCR V-J signatures that set the groups apart, the researchers used a discovery cohort of about a hundred patients, made up of under 50 with Graves' ophthalmopathy and 57 with stable Graves' hyperthyroidism. Whether ophthalmopathy could be predicted prospectively was tested in an independent validation cohort made up of about 18 hyperthyroidism patients plus 17 patients who later progressed to ophthalmopathy. The 75 to 100 discovery patients were divided at random into training and test sets in a 7:3 ratio. In addition, the study compared T-cell repertoires in thyroid tissue and in blood from about 6 Graves' hyperthyroidism patients. After blood sampling, hyperthyroidism patients were treated with methimazole at a starting dose of 30 mg daily, and ophthalmopathy patients were treated with high-dose intravenous methylprednisolone. Libraries were constructed in a second round of multiplex PCR, after which size selection and purification were performed. Sequencing of the libraries was done on an Illumina HiSeq2000 using paired-end 100 bp reads. SOAPnuke was used to process the raw data, with reads discarded if the reads contained adapters or uncalled bases, had a mean Phred below 15, or lacked an exact constant-primer or identifier match. High-quality paired reads were merged using COPE v1.2.5, and each unique nucleotide sequence was defined as a clonotype. MiTCR v1.1 was used to align the clonotypes against IMGT TRBV, TRBD and TRBJ reference segments. Only V-J combinations with frequency above 0.0001, covering roughly 99% of repertoires, were analysed. The TCS score was defined as F50 (clonal expansion) divided by E x V (chaos), with BLOSUM62-based TCRdist calculated between CDR3 peptides within each V-J. Welch's t-statistics and random forest reduced fewer than 600 V-J features to 13, which were used in a naive Bayes classifier (R e1071). No statistical method was used to set the sample size in advance, and investigators knew the group allocation. According to the paper, TCR Vbeta CDR3 sequencing was carried out on 135 peripheral blood samples, which came from 40 to 45 ophthalmopathy, about 75 hyperthyroidism and about 17 progressor patients.

The sequencing here drew on peripheral blood mononuclear cells (PBMCs), taken at new diagnosis, from a patient treated with antithyroid drugs. The origin of this receptor is a woman aged 40 to 49 with Graves disease. Donor details come from another sample of the same person, matched by shared clones. The chain uses TRBV20-1 and TRBJ2-7; a tentative D call is TRBD1 (5 bases match). The DNA sequence reads TGCAGTGCTAGAGTACCAGGGCGGATCGAGCAGTACTTC. Its protein reads: CSARVPGRIEQYF.